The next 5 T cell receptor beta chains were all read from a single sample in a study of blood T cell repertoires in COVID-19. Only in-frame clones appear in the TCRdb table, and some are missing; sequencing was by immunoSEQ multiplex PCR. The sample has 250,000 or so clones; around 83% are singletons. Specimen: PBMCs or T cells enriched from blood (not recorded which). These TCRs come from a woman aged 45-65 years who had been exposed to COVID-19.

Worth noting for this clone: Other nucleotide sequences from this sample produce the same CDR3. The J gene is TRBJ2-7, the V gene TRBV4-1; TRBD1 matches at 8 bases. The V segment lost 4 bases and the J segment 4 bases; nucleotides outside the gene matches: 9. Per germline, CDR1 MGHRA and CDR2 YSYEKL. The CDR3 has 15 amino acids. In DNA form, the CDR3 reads TGCGCCAGCAGCCCGACCGGGACAGGAACATACGAGCAGTACTTC. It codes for CASSPTGTGTYEQYF.

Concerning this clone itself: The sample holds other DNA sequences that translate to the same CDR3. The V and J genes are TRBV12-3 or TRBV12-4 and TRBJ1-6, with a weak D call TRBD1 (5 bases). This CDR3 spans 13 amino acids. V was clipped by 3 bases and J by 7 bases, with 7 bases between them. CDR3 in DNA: TGTGCCAGCAGTTTGGGGGGAAATTCACCCCTCCACTTT. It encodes CASSLGGNSPLHF.

The CDR3 sequence: CASSRGQFYEQYF. The CDR3 coding sequence is TGTGCCAGCAGTCGCGGACAGTTCTACGAGCAGTACTTC. The chain carries TRBV27 and TRBJ2-7; possible D gene TRBD1, 6 bases. The CDR3 runs 13 residues. Deletions cut 5 bases from V and 3 bases from J, with 11 bases between. Germline loops: CDR1 MNHEY, CDR2 SMNVEV (reference sequence).

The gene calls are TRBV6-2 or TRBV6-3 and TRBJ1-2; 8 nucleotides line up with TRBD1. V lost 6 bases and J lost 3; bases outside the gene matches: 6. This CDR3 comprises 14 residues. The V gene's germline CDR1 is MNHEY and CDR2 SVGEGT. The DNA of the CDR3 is TGTGCCAGCAGCCGCCCGGGACAGGACTATGGCTACACCTTC. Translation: CASSRPGQDYGYTF.

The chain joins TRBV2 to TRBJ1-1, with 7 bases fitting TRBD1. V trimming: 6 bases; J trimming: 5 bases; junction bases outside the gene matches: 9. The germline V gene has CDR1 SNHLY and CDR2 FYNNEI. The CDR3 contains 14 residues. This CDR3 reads CASSPQGVMTEAFF. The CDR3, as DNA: TGTGCCAGCAGCCCCCAGGGGGTTATGACTGAAGCTTTCTTT.